These 11 T cell receptor beta chains came from one sample sequenced in a study of blood T cells in healthy people across ages. The use of a sample-barcoded 5' primer and a J-beta primer mix characterized a second PCR of about 7 to 12 cycles. Via MiXCR, TCRdb re-called the 5' RACE reads, giving one row per CDR3 protein. The table has nearly 800,000 distinct CDR3 sequences, about 61% seen once; the top ten hold around 25%. The sample taken for sequencing was blood. The receptors shown here come from a man aged 35 to 55 in good health.

This clonotype was detected a few times. The J gene is TRBJ2-1, the V gene TRBV4-3; D uncertain. Germline V CDR1 and CDR2: LGHNA, YSLEER. The CDR3 has 15 residues. Trimming cost V 6 bases and J 0 bases, with 12 bases left between them. Here the CDR3 DNA reads TGCGCCAGCAGACGGGCATTTGGCTCCTACAATGAGCAGTTCTTC. Amino acids: CASRRAFGSYNEQFF.

V is TRBV21-1 and J is TRBJ2-3; TRBD1 reflects the table's D call only, with no check against the DNA. TRBV21-1 has pseudogene status. This CDR3 has 15 amino acids. CDR3 residues: CASSNWGGSTDTQYF. CDR3 DNA sequence: TGTGCCAGCAGCAATTGGGGCGGGAGCACAGATACGCAGTATTTT.

The V call is TRBV5-6, the J call TRBJ1-1; unclear D gene. The CDR3 spans 14 residues. V lost 6 bases and J 4 bases, leaving 16 bases between the germline ends. Germline CDR1 and CDR2: SGHDT and YYEEEE. In DNA, the CDR3 is TGTGCCAGCAACATAGGCGGGCCGGCCACTGAAGCTTTCTTT. Protein: CASNIGGPATEAFF.

The table lists this clonotype with many counts. Being one base from a much bigger clone, this may be a read error. The chain carries TRBV5-1 and TRBJ2-6; the D gene is possibly TRBD2 (6 bases). Trimming removed 5 bases from V and 2 bases from J, with 11 bases in between. This CDR3 is 15 amino acids long. Germline lookup yields CDR1 SGHRS and CDR2 YFSETQ. CDR3 amino acids: CASSPGRTGANVLTF. The CDR3 DNA follows: TGCGCCAGCAGTCCGGGGAGGACTGGGGCCAACGTCCTGACTTTC.

The chain recombines TRBV14 with TRBJ2-5, with 7 bases identical to TRBD1. Germline assignment: CDR1 SGHDN and CDR2 FVKESK. CDR3 length: 15 residues. V gave up 1 base and J gave up 4 bases; unmatched junction bases: 6. In DNA form, the CDR3 reads TGTGCCAGCAGCCAAGGACAGGGAATTGGAGAGACCCAGTACTTC. Translated: CASSQGQGIGETQYF. Combining the CDR3 with reference TRBV14 and TRBJ2-5 gives the whole variable domain EAGVTQFPSHSVIEKGQTVTLRCDPISGHDNLYWYRRVMGKEIKFLLHFVKESKQDESGMPNNRFLAERTGGTYSTLKVQPAELEDSGVYFCASSQGQGIGETQYFGPGTRLLVL.

The V call is TRBV5-6, the J call TRBJ1-2; D call uncertain. The length of the CDR3 is 12 residues. V was pared by 3 bases and J by 4 bases, with 7 bases between. Per germline, CDR1 SGHDT and CDR2 YYEEEE. The CDR3 is CASSWNSYGYTF. The CDR3, as DNA: TGTGCCAGCAGCTGGAACTCCTATGGCTACACCTTC. Full variable domain (outside the CDR3, taken from reference TRBV5-6 and TRBJ1-2): DAGVTQSPTHLIKTRGQQVTLRCSPKSGHDTVSWYQQALGQGPQFIFQYYEEEERQRGNFPDRFSGHQFPNYSSELNVNALLLGDSALYLCASSWNSYGYTFGSGTRLTVV.

This clonotype was recorded at least ten times. The chain couples TRBV20-1 to TRBJ2-7; the D gene is possibly TRBD1 (5 bases). V was shortened by 2 bases and J by 1 base, with 6 bases between the two germline ends. The CDR3 is made up of 12 amino acids. Germline CDR1 and CDR2: DFQATT and SNEGSKA (reference sequence). The CDR3 DNA follows: TGCAGTGCTAGACAGGGTTCCTACGAGCAGTACTTC. The encoded protein is CSARQGSYEQYF.

V and J are TRBV11-2 and TRBJ2-1; 9 bases are a match to TRBD2. V lost 5 bases, J lost 8 bases, and 10 bases stayed unmatched. Germline lookup yields CDR1 SGHAT and CDR2 FQNNGV. CDR3 length equals 15 residues. CDR3 in DNA: TGTGCCAGCAGCCAACAACTAGCGGGTTTCGATGAGCAGTTCTTC. This gives the protein CASSQQLAGFDEQFF. The variable domain in full, with the rest retrieved from reference TRBV11-2 and TRBJ2-1, is EAGVAQSPRYKIIEKRQSVAFWCNPISGHATLYWYQQILGQGPKLLIQFQNNGVVDDSQLPKDRFSAERLKGVDSTLKIQPAKLEDSAVYLCASSQQLAGFDEQFFGPGTRLTVL.

This clonotype was counted a few times. CDR3 in DNA: TGCAGTGCTAGAAGGTCGGGGCAGGTAGACATTCAGTACTTC. This translates into CSARRSGQVDIQYF. The chain carries TRBV20-1 and TRBJ2-4; TRBD1 or TRBD2 may be the D gene (5 bases each). The germline V gene encodes CDR1 DFQATT and CDR2 SNEGSKA (reference sequence). The V and J ends lost 2 bases and 8 bases respectively, with 16 bases between them. CDR3 length: 14 amino acids.

In nucleotides, the CDR3 is TGCAGTGCTGGGACTCTCTCCTACAATGAGCAGTTCTTC. It encodes CSAGTLSYNEQFF. The chain combines TRBV20-1 with TRBJ2-1; D perhaps matches TRBD2 (6 bases). The V end lost 5 bases, the J end lost 0 bases, and 8 bases lay between the germline ends. Germline V gene sequence: CDR1 DFQATT, CDR2 SNEGSKA (reference sequence). The CDR3 sequence is 13 residues long.

The chain uses TRBV10-3 and TRBJ2-5, with 7 bases aligning to TRBD2. The DNA end favors TRBJ2-7, so the J call may be wrong. Germline V CDR1 and CDR2: ENHRY, SYGVKD. The CDR3 is 17 residues long. The CDR3: CAISERTSSIRTYEQYF. In DNA, the CDR3 is TGTGCCATCAGTGAGAGGACTAGTTCGATTCGTACCTACGAGCAGTACTTC.